Here is one T cell receptor beta chain with its context. Antigen unknown. Possible read error: a much larger clone is one base away. This sample was taken from a study of CD8+CD57+ T cells in acquired aplastic anemia. For the study at large: The mean DNA yield obtained from sorted CD4+ and CD8+ cells came to approximately 3.2 ug.

Only patients with CD8+CD57+ cell expansion on flow cytometry were chosen for sequencing. Among the patients, all had severe acquired aplastic anemia. Points from the study as a whole: Shared by patients and controls, nearly 30 CD8+ CDR3s were abundant in patients. In CD8+ cells, Simpson's diversity showed no significant difference between patients and controls.

Profiles of TCR beta VDJ and CDR3 were generated from a genomic DNA template. In TCRdb, the reads were re-called with MiXCR into one record per CDR3 protein. The data show 160,000 or so distinct CDR3 sequences, 40% to 50% seen once. The sequenced material came from sorted CD4+, CD8+, or CD8+CD57+ T cells (not recorded which) from PBMCs. The receptor's source is a human donor with aplastic anemia.

CDR3 region: CASSVEGVSTDTHYF. The CDR3 DNA sequence: TGTGCCAGCAGCGTAGAGGGGGTTAGCACAGATACGCACTATTTT. The chain links TRBV9 to TRBJ2-3, with a tentative D call TRBD1 (6 bases). CDR1 and CDR2 from the germline V gene are SGDLS and YYNGEE. The CDR3 has 15 amino acids.